The 29 T cell receptor beta chains presented below share a single source sample, sequenced in a study of blood T cell repertoires in COVID-19. The method was immunoSEQ multiplex PCR; TCRdb's version includes in-frame clones alone and lacks a portion of them. The sample consists of 73,000 or so clones, roughly 70% of them appearing once. Material: peripheral blood. These receptors were taken from a man between 60 and 70 years old with acute or convalescent COVID-19.

The chain couples TRBV6-1 to TRBJ1-6; 7 bases line up with TRBD1. V gave up 0 bases and J gave up 10 bases; unmatched junction bases: 3. This CDR3 region has 14 residues. Germline lookup yields CDR1 MNHNS and CDR2 SASEGT. In DNA, the CDR3 is TGTGCCAGCAGTGAAGCTAGGGGGCAATCACCCCTCCACTTT. Its translation is CASSEARGQSPLHF.

This sequence joins TRBV11-2 and TRBJ2-2; 11 nucleotides agree with TRBD2. Losses at the gene ends were 0 bases for V and 7 bases for J; bases not matched to a gene: 7. This CDR3 has 17 residues. CDR1 is SGHAT and CDR2 is FQNNGV in the germline V gene. This CDR3 is CASSLDLGLADLGELFF. As DNA, the CDR3 is TGTGCCAGCAGCTTAGATCTGGGACTAGCGGATCTCGGGGAGCTGTTTTTT.

The V and J genes are TRBV2 and TRBJ2-5; 14 positions match TRBD2. Germline V gene lookup returns CDR1 SNHLY and CDR2 FYNNEI. The junction had 3 bases not matched to a gene; V was cut back by 8 bases and J by 4 bases. The CDR3 covers 14 residues. The CDR3 spells CASGGLAGGETQYF. In nucleotides, the CDR3 is TGTGCCAGCGGCGGACTAGCGGGGGGAGAGACCCAGTACTTC. The variable domain in full, with the rest retrieved from reference TRBV2 and TRBJ2-5, is EPEVTQTPSHQVTQMGQEVILRCVPISNHLYFYWYRQILGQKVEFLVSFYNNEISEKSEIFDDQFSVERPDGSNFTLKIRSTKLEDSAMYFCASGGLAGGETQYFGPGTRLLVL.

The rearrangement joins TRBV24-1 to TRBJ2-1, with D perhaps matching TRBD2 (5 bases). The CDR3 spans 16 residues. From germline, CDR1 is KGHDR and CDR2 SFDVKD. V was pared by 6 bases and J by 0 bases, with 14 bases between. The chain's CDR3 is CATSKAGGSSYNEQFF. DNA for the CDR3: TGTGCCACCAGTAAGGCCGGCGGGTCCTCCTACAATGAGCAGTTCTTC.

This chain joins TRBV25-1 and TRBJ2-3; the D is unclear. Trimming stripped 1 base from V and 2 bases from J, with 10 bases between. The CDR3 covers 15 residues. Germline CDR1 reads MGHDK; CDR2 reads SYGVNS. The DNA of the CDR3 is TGTGCCAGCAGTGAATCTCTGGGCTCCACAGATACGCAGTATTTT. It translates to CASSESLGSTDTQYF.

The gene calls are TRBV9 and TRBJ1-5; D is possibly TRBD1 (6 bases). V was cut by 2 bases and J by 0 bases, with 12 bases left in between. The germline CDR1 and CDR2 sequences are SGDLS and YYNGEE. The CDR3 runs to 16 residues. The CDR3 nucleotides are TGTGCCAGCAGCGTTAAACAGGGAAATAGCAATCAGCCCCAGCATTTT. Translating it yields CASSVKQGNSNQPQHF.

V is TRBV9 and J is TRBJ2-7, with D maybe TRBD2 (6 bases). The germline gives CDR1 SGDLS, CDR2 YYNGEE. The CDR3 runs 14 residues. Trimming stripped 6 bases from V and 2 bases from J, with 15 bases between. The CDR3 loop is CASTPGLVPYEQYF. The CDR3 DNA is TGTGCCAGCACCCCGGGACTTGTTCCCTACGAGCAGTACTTC.

In its sample, this clone was seen a few times. J is TRBJ2-5 and V is TRBV2, with 8 positions matching TRBD2. CDR1 is SNHLY, CDR2 FYNNEI, per germline. This CDR3 has 14 residues. The V segment lost 6 bases and the J segment 5 bases; nucleotides outside the gene matches: 8. The CDR3: CASRKAGGLETQYF. The CDR3 DNA follows: TGTGCCAGCAGGAAGGCGGGGGGCCTCGAGACCCAGTACTTC.

This clone occurred a few times. This sequence joins TRBV7-6 and TRBJ2-2; the match to TRBD1 covers 11 bases. V was pared by 5 bases and J by 3 bases, with 5 bases of the junction left unmatched. This CDR3 is built from 16 residues. Germline V CDR1 and CDR2: SGHVS, FNYEAQ. The CDR3 spells CASSAGQGADTGELFF. CDR3 DNA sequence: TGTGCCAGCAGCGCCGGACAGGGGGCTGACACCGGGGAGCTGTTTTTT.

The J gene is TRBJ2-3, the V gene TRBV9; 7 bases match TRBD1. Per germline, CDR1 SGDLS and CDR2 YYNGEE. With 3 bases clipped from V and 5 bases from J, the junction kept 12 bases outside the gene matches. The CDR3 consists of 16 residues. CDR3 DNA: TGTGCCAGCAGCGCGAACAACAGGGGCGCGGAAGATACGCAGTATTTT. Its protein product is CASSANNRGAEDTQYF.

The chain uses TRBV30 and TRBJ2-1; D possibly corresponds to TRBD2 (7 bases). Germline CDR1 and CDR2: GTSNPN and SVGIG (reference sequence). Trimming left V 6 bases short and J 3 bases short, with 15 bases between. This CDR3 is built from 14 residues. The CDR3 spells CACLRGGFYNEQFF. The CDR3 DNA is TGTGCCTGTTTAAGGGGGGGCTTCTACAATGAGCAGTTCTTC.

The V gene is TRBV5-4, the J gene TRBJ2-7, with 9 bases fitting TRBD1. V shed 3 bases and J 3 bases; nucleotides not matched to a gene: 7. The CDR3 spans 15 residues. Germline CDR1 is SGHNT and CDR2 is YYREEE (reference sequence). The CDR3: CASSSPTGGGYEQYF. Written as DNA, the CDR3 is TGTGCCAGCAGCTCCCCGACAGGGGGGGGCTACGAGCAGTACTTC.

The chain is built from TRBV6-6 and TRBJ1-1; 9 positions match TRBD1. CDR1 and CDR2 from the germline V gene are MNHNY and SVGAGI (reference sequence). Trimming at V came to 4 bases and at J to 4 bases, leaving 7 bases not matched to a gene. There are 15 residues in the CDR3. CDR3 protein: CASSSRGQGITEAFF. The DNA of the CDR3 is TGTGCCAGCAGTTCCAGGGGACAGGGTATCACTGAAGCTTTCTTT.

The V call is TRBV6-5, the J call TRBJ1-4; D uncertain. With 6 bases removed from V and 0 bases from J, the gap between germline ends came to 11 bases. Germline CDR1 and CDR2: MNHEY and SVGAGI. The CDR3 runs to 15 residues. The DNA for the CDR3 is TGTGCCAGCAGACCTTTCAGATCAACTAATGAAAAACTGTTTTTT. Protein product: CASRPFRSTNEKLFF.

This clone was detected only a few times. The chain recombines TRBV5-1 with TRBJ1-1; the D is unclear. This CDR3 region has 15 residues. The V gene lost 0 bases and the J gene lost 1 base, with 10 bases spanning the gap. In germline, CDR1 is SGHRS, CDR2 YFSETQ. For the CDR3, the DNA is TGCGCCAGCAGCTTGGAAGGCGCTAGGAACACTGAAGCTTTCTTT. Its translation is CASSLEGARNTEAFF. Filled out from reference TRBV5-1 and TRBJ1-1, the complete variable domain reads KAGVTQTPRYLIKTRGQQVTLSCSPISGHRSVSWYQQTPGQGLQFLFEYFSETQRNKGNFPGRFSGRQFSNSRSEMNVSTLELGDSALYLCASSLEGARNTEAFFGQGTRLTVV.

By frequency in the sample, this clone is medium-sized (0.01 to 0.1%). This chain joins TRBV20-1 and TRBJ2-3; possibly TRBD2 for D (6 bases). Germline assignment: CDR1 DFQATT and CDR2 SNEGSKA (reference sequence). The CDR3 consists of 15 residues. V lost 3 bases, J lost 2 bases, and 15 bases lay in between. CDR3 residues: CSASNLGLYTDTQYF. CDR3 DNA sequence: TGCAGTGCTAGTAATTTGGGACTCTACACAGATACGCAGTATTTT.

V is TRBV29-1 and J is TRBJ2-3, with D perhaps matching TRBD1 (6 bases). The V and J ends lost 1 base and 5 bases respectively, with 13 bases between them. CDR1 and CDR2 (germline): SQVTM, ANQGSEA. The CDR3 runs 14 residues. This chain's CDR3 is CSVEGTQGGDTQYF. Written as DNA, the CDR3 is TGCAGCGTTGAAGGAACACAGGGCGGAGATACGCAGTATTTT.

J is TRBJ2-7 and V is TRBV5-1, with 10 bases fitting TRBD2. CDR3 length equals 15 residues. CDR1 is SGHRS and CDR2 is YFSETQ in the germline V gene. V lost 5 bases and J lost 4; bases outside the gene matches: 9. This CDR3 is CASSGTSVRPYEQYF. CDR3 coding DNA: TGCGCCAGCAGTGGGACTAGCGTGAGGCCTTACGAGCAGTACTTC.

The rearrangement links TRBV3-1 (or the pseudogene TRBV3-2) to TRBJ1-2; a weak D match, TRBD1 (5 bases). The V end was cut by 1 base, the J end by 4 bases, with 19 bases between. CDR1 LGHDT and CDR2 YNNKEL come from the germline V gene (reference sequence). CDR3 length: 17 residues. CDR3: CASSQADRGAVGYGYTF. CDR3 nucleotides: TGTGCCAGCAGCCAAGCTGACCGCGGGGCCGTCGGCTATGGCTACACCTTC.

This chain connects TRBV10-3 to TRBJ1-1, with D possibly being TRBD1 (6 bases). This CDR3 is 13 amino acids long. V lost 7 bases and J 3 bases, leaving 12 bases between the germline ends. Germline-derived CDR1 and CDR2 are ENHRY and SYGVKD. The CDR3 DNA reads TGTGCCATCAAATTCAGGGGAGACACTGAAGCTTTCTTT. Translated: CAIKFRGDTEAFF.

CDR3 residues: CATSASGGGYEKLFF. The CDR3 DNA reads as TGTGCCACCAGTGCTTCGGGAGGGGGATATGAAAAACTGTTTTTT. The genes are TRBV24-1 and TRBJ1-4, with D possibly matching TRBD1 (6 bases). The V and J ends lost 5 bases and 6 bases respectively, with 15 bases between them. The CDR3 loop spans 15 amino acids. CDR1 is KGHDR and CDR2 is SFDVKD in the germline V gene.

The V call is TRBV3-1 (or the pseudogene TRBV3-2), the J call TRBJ2-5, with 13 bases aligning to TRBD2. V dropped 7 bases and J dropped 2; count of bases not matched to a gene: 4. Germline CDR1 is LGHDT and CDR2 is YNNKEL (reference sequence). The CDR3 is 15 residues long. CDR3 sequence (DNA): TGTGCCAGCACCACGACTAGCGGGGGGCAAGAGACCCAGTACTTC. It encodes CASTTTSGGQETQYF.

CDR3 loop: CASSSTGLTEAFF. The CDR3 region has the DNA TGTGCCAGCTCGTCCACAGGTCTCACTGAAGCTTTCTTT. The V gene is TRBV18, the J gene TRBJ1-1; perhaps TRBD1 as D (5 bases). This CDR3 is built from 13 residues. Germline V CDR1 and CDR2: KGHSH, LQKENI. Trimming left V 6 bases short and J 4 bases short, with 12 bases between. The full variable domain, its missing parts supplied by reference TRBV18 and TRBJ1-1, is NAGVMQNPRHLVRRRGQEARLRCSPMKGHSHVYWYRQLPEEGLKFMVYLQKENIIDESGMPKERFSAEFPKEGPSILRIQQVVRGDSAAYFCASSSTGLTEAFFGQGTRLTVV.

The chain couples TRBV19 to TRBJ2-1, with 7 bases that match TRBD1. Germline CDR1 and CDR2: LNHDA and SQIVND (reference sequence). V trimming: 5 bases; J trimming: 0 bases; junction bases outside the gene matches: 4. The CDR3 length is 15 residues. CDR3 sequence reads: CASSGTALSYNEQFF. The CDR3 nucleotides read TGTGCCAGTAGTGGGACAGCCCTCTCCTACAATGAGCAGTTCTTC.

V usage is TRBV9 and J usage is TRBJ2-1; D uncertain. V was pared by 0 bases and J by 1 base, with 8 bases between. The CDR3 runs 15 residues. CDR1 SGDLS and CDR2 YYNGEE come from the germline V gene. CDR3 in DNA: TGTGCCAGCAGCGTAGGGCAGGATTCCTACAATGAGCAGTTCTTC. Its translation: CASSVGQDSYNEQFF. Variable domain in full (rest from reference TRBV9 and TRBJ2-1): DSGVTQTPKHLITATGQRVTLRCSPRSGDLSVYWYQQSLDQGLQFLIQYYNGEERAKGNILERFSAQQFPDLHSELNLSSLELGDSALYFCASSVGQDSYNEQFFGPGTRLTVL.

The chain joins TRBV24-1 to TRBJ2-1; 8 nucleotides line up with TRBD1. This CDR3 comprises 17 residues. With 3 bases clipped from V and 4 bases from J, the junction kept 10 bases outside the gene matches. Germline values: CDR1 KGHDR, CDR2 SFDVKD. The CDR3 bases are TGTGCCACCAGTGATCCGAGACAGGGGTTAGGGTACAATGAGCAGTTCTTC. Its translation: CATSDPRQGLGYNEQFF.

This chain connects TRBV11-3 to TRBJ2-5; D uncertain. The germline V and J ends were trimmed by 3 bases and 7 bases, with 6 bases remaining between them. The length of the CDR3 is 11 residues. Germline V CDR1 and CDR2: SGHNT, YENEEA. The CDR3: CASSFPGTQYF. CDR3 DNA sequence: TGTGCCAGCAGCTTTCCGGGGACCCAGTACTTC.

The rearrangement joins TRBV30 to TRBJ1-5; 7 bases are shared with TRBD1. V lost 2 bases and J lost 6; bases outside the gene matches: 10. This CDR3 contains 15 residues. Germline CDR1 and CDR2: GTSNPN and SVGIG (reference sequence). This chain's CDR3 is CAWSKGQGEIQPQHF. For the CDR3, the DNA is TGTGCCTGGAGTAAAGGTCAGGGGGAAATTCAGCCCCAGCATTTT.

This clone has more than one count but fewer than ten. The chain couples TRBV6-6 to TRBJ2-1, with 7 bases aligning to TRBD2. The germline V gene encodes CDR1 MNHNY and CDR2 SVGAGI (reference sequence). This CDR3 is built from 18 residues. V lost 5 bases to trimming and J lost 2 bases; unmatched junction nucleotides: 15. The CDR3 protein is CASSPRARGGGPYNEQFF. The CDR3 bases are TGTGCCAGCAGTCCCCGAGCGCGGGGCGGGGGTCCCTACAATGAGCAGTTCTTC.